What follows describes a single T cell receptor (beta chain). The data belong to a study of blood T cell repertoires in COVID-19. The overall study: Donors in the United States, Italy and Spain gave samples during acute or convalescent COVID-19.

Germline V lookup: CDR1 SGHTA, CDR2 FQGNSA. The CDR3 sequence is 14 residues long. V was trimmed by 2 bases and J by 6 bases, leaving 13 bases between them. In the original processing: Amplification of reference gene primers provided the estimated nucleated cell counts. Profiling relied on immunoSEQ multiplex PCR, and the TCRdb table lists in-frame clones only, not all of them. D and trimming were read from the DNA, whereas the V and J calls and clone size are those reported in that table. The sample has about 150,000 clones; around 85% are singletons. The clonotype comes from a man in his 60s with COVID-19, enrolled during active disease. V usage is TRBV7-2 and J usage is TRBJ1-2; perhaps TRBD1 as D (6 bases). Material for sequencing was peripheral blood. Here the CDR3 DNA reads TGTGCCAGCAGCTTATCCCGGGGGGCGGATGGCTACACCTTC. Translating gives CASSLSRGADGYTF. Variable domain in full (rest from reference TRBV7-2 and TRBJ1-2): GAGVSQSPSNKVTEKGKDVELRCDPISGHTALYWYRQSLGQGLEFLIYFQGNSAPDKSGLPSDRFSAERTGGSVSTLTIQRTQQEDSAVYLCASSLSRGADGYTFGSGTRLTVV.